A single sample gave rise to the 2 T cell receptor beta chains below, sequenced in a study of human versus mouse CDR3 diversity and MHC coevolution (dated by TCRdb to the late 2010s). The library came from the immunoSEQ multiplex PCR assay. This immuneACCESS table, as held by TCRdb, lists in-frame sequences with V and J called but not all clones. Of the missing ones, under half trace to an unresolved V gene in checked studies; the others have no known cause. For this sample the table gives about 83,000 clones, of which less than 95% were detected only once. The ten largest clones represent around 0.15% of the sample. The source material was naive CD4+ T cells from blood. What this sample's cell subset or site label stands for: CD45RO-negative CD62L-positive naive CD4 T cells. These TCRs come from a person aged 25 to 69 in good health.

V is TRBV19 and J is TRBJ2-2; TRBD2 might be the D (5 bases). V dropped 3 bases and J dropped 0 bases, with 11 bases sitting between them. CDR3 length: 16 residues. Germline V gives CDR1 LNHDA, CDR2 SQIVND (reference sequence). DNA for the CDR3: TGTGCCAGTAGTATTGGAGAGAGGGCGAACACCGGGGAGCTGTTTTTT. It encodes CASSIGERANTGELFF.

The rearrangement joins TRBV29-1 to TRBJ2-1; tentatively, D is TRBD2 (5 bases). Germline V lookup: CDR1 SQVTM, CDR2 ANQGSEA. V was cut by 5 bases and J by 5 bases, with 10 bases left in between. The CDR3 has 12 residues. The CDR3 reads CSVSREHNEQFF. In nucleotides, the CDR3 is TGCAGCGTTAGTAGGGAGCACAATGAGCAGTTCTTC.